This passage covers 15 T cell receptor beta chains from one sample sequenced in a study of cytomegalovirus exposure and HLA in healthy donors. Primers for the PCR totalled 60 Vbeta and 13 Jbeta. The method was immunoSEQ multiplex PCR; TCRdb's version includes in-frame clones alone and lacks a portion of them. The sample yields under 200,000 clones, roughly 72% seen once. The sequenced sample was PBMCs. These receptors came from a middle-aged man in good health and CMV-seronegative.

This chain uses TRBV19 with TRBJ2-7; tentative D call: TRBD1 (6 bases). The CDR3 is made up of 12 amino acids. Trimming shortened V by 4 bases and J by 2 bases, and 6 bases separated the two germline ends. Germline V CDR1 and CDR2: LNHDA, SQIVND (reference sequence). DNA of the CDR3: TGTGCCAGTAGTAACAGGGCCTACGAGCAGTACTTC. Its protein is CASSNRAYEQYF.

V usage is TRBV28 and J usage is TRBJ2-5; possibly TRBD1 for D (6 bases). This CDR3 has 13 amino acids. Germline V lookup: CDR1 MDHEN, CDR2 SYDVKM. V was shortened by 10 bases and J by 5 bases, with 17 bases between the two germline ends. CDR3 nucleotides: TGTGCCACCCTCGGACAGCTTCGGGAGACCCAGTACTTC. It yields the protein CATLGQLRETQYF.

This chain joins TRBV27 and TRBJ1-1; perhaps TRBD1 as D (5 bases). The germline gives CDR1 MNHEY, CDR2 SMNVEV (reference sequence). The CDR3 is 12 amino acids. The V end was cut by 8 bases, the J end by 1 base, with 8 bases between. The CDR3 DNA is TGTGCCAGCGGGAGGGGGAACACTGAAGCTTTCTTT. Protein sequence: CASGRGNTEAFF.

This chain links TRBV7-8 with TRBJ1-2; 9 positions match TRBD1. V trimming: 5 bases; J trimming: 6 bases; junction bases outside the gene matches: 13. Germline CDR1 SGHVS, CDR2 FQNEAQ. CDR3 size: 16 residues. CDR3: CASSPTGTGPSDGYTF. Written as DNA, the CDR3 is TGTGCCAGCAGCCCTACCGGGACAGGGCCCTCTGATGGCTACACCTTC.

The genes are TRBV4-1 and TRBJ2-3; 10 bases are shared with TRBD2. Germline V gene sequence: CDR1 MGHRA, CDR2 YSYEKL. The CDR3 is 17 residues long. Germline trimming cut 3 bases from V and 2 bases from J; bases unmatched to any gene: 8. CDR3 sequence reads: CASSQRAGGSSTDTQYF. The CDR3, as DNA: TGCGCCAGCAGCCAGAGAGCGGGAGGGTCATCCACAGATACGCAGTATTTT.

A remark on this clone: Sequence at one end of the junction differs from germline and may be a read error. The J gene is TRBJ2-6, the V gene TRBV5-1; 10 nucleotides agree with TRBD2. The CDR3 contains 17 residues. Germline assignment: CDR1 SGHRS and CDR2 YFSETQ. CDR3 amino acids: CASSASGRNSGANGLTF. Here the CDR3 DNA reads TGCGCCAGCTCGGCTAGCGGGAGAAACTCTGGGGCCAACGGCCTGACTTTC.

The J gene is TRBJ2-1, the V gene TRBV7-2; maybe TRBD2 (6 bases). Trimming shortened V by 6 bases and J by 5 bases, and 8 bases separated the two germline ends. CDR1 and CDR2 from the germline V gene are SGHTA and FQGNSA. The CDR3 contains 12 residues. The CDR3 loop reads CASRRENNEQFF. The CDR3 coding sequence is TGTGCCAGCAGACGGGAGAACAATGAGCAGTTCTTC.

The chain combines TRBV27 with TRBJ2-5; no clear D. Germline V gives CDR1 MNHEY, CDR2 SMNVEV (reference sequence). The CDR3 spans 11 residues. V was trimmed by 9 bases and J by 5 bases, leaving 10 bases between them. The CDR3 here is CASFDGETQYF. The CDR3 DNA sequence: TGTGCCAGTTTTGACGGGGAGACCCAGTACTTC.

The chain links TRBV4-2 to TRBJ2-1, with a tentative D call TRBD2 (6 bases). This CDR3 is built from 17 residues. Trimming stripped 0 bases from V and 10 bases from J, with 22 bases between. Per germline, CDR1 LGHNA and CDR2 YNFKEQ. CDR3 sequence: CASSQDGGSLLIGEQFF. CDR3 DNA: TGTGCCAGCAGCCAAGATGGGGGGAGTCTATTAATAGGGGAGCAGTTCTTC.

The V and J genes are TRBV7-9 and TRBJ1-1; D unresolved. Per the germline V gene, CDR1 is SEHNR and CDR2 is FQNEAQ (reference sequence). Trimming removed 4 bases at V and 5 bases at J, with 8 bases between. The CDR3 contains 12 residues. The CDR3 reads CASSSGGTEAFF. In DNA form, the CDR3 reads TGTGCCAGCAGCTCGGGCGGGACTGAAGCTTTCTTT.

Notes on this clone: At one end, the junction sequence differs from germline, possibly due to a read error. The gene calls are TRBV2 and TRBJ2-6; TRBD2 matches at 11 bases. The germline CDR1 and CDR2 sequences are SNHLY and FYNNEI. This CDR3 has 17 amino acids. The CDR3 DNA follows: TGTGCCAGCAGGGCGGGACTAGCGGACTCTGGGGCCAACGGCCTGACTTTC. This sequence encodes CASRAGLADSGANGLTF.

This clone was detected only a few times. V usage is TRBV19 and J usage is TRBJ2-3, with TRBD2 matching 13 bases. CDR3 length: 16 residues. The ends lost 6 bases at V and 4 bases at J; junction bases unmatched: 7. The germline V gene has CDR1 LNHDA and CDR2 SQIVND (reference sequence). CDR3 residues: CASRELAGGPADTQYF. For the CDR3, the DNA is TGTGCCAGTAGGGAACTAGCGGGAGGGCCAGCAGATACGCAGTATTTT.

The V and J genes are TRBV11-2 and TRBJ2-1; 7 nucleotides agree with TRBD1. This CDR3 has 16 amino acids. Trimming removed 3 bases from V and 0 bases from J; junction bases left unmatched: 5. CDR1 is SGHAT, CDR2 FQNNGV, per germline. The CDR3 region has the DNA TGTGCCAGCAGCTTGCGACAGGGAACCTCCTACAATGAGCAGTTCTTC. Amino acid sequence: CASSLRQGTSYNEQFF.

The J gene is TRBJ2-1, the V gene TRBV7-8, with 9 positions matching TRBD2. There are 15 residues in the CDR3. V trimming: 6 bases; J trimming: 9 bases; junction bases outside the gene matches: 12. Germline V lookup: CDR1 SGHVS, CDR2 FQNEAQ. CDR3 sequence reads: CASSPLAGDMAEQFF. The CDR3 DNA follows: TGTGCCAGCAGTCCATTAGCGGGAGATATGGCTGAGCAGTTCTTC.

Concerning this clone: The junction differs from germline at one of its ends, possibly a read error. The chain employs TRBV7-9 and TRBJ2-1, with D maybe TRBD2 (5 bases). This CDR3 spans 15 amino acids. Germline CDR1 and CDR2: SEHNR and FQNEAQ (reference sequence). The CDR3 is CSSSVVGGDYNEQFF. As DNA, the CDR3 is TGTTCCAGCAGCGTTGTCGGAGGCGACTACAATGAGCAGTTCTTC.